Detailed here is one T cell receptor (beta chain). Its matching antigen is unknown. The CDR3 spans 15 residues. The germline gives CDR1 SGHTA, CDR2 FQGNSA. V lost 5 bases to trimming and J lost 4 bases; unmatched junction nucleotides: 9. This entry comes from a study of cytomegalovirus exposure and HLA in healthy donors. Study-level findings and limits: Specificity for CMV antigens was confirmed in vitro for a few of the CMV-associated chains. According to a subsequent analysis, TCR clusters identified in the first cohort showed a tendency to co-occur across the approximately 110 validation repertoires.

Donors were drawn from the approximately 120-subject validation cohort, separate from the approximately 700-subject first cohort. Only in-frame clones appear in the TCRdb table, and some are missing; sequencing was by immunoSEQ multiplex PCR. The data hold 200,000 to 250,000 clones, with around 90% observed a single time. Sequenced material: PBMCs. The sequence was obtained from a woman under 30 in good health and CMV-seropositive. The rearrangement links TRBV7-2 to TRBJ1-2, with 8 bases identical to TRBD1. For the CDR3, the DNA is TGTGCCAGCAGCGTCCGACAGGGGATGAGCTATGGCTACACCTTC. Residues: CASSVRQGMSYGYTF.